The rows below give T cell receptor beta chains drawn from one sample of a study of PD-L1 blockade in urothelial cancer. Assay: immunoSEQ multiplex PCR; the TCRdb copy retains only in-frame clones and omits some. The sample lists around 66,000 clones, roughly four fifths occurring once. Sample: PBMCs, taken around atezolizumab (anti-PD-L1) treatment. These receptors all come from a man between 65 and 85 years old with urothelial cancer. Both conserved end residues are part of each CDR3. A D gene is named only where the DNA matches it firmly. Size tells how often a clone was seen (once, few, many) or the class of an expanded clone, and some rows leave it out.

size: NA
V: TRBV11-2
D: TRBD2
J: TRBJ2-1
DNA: TGTGCCAGCAGCTTAGATGAGCTAGCGGCTTCCTACAATGAGCAGTTCTTC
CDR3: CASSLDELAASYNEQFF

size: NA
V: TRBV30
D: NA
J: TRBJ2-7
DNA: TGTGCCTGGAGCGCCTCCCGGTACGAGCAGTACTTC
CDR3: CAWSASRYEQYF

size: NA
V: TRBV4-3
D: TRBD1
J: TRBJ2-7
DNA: TGCGCCAGCAGCCAGTGGACAGGCAACCCTTATTACTCCTACGAGCAGTACTTC
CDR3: CASSQWTGNPYYSYEQYF

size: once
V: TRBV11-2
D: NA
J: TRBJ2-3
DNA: TGTGCCAGCAGCTCCCACCTAGGAGCGCACGCAGATACGCAGTATTTT
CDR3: CASSSHLGAHADTQYF

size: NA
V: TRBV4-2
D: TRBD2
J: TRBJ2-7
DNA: TGTGCCAGCAGCCAAGATTCCGCTAGCGGGAGTTCCTACGAGCAGTACTTC
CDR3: CASSQDSASGSSYEQYF

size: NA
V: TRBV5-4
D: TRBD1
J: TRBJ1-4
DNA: TGTGCCAGCAGCCACGGGGACAGGTCGAATGAAAAACTGTTTTTT
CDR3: CASSHGDRSNEKLFF

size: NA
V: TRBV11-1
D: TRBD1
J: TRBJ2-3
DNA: TGTGCCAGCAGCTTAAGTGGGACAGGGGGCGCGCGGTTGAATACGCAGTATTTT
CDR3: CASSLSGTGGARLNTQYF

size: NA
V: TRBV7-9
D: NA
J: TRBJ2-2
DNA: TGTGCCAGCAGCTTAGCGCCGGCCGGGGAGCTGTTTTTT
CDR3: CASSLAPAGELFF

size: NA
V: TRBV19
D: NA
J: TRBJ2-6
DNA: TGTGCCAGTAGTTACCTACACAGCACTGGGGCCAACGTCCTGACTTTC
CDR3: CASSYLHSTGANVLTF

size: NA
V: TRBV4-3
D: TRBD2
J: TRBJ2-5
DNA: TGCGCCAGCAGCCAGGGAACTAGCGGGGGGGAGACCCAGTACTTC
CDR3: CASSQGTSGGETQYF

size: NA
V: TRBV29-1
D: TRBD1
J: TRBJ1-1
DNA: TGCAGCGCAGGGGGGAACAGGGAAGCTTTCTTT
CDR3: CSAGGNREAFF

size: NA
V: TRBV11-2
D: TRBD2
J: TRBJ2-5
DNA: TGTGCCAGCAGCCGTTCGGGGGGTGGGGAGACCCAGTACTTC
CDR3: CASSRSGGGETQYF

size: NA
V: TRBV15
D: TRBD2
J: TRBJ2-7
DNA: TGTGCCACCAGCAGGGGGGCACGGGAGGGCTACGAGCAGTACTTC
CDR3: CATSRGAREGYEQYF

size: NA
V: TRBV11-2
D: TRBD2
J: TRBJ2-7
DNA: TGTGCCAGCAGCTATAGGGGTTGGGAGGGCTACGAGCAGTACTTC
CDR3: CASSYRGWEGYEQYF

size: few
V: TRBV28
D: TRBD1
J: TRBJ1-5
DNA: TGTGCCCATTGTAGGGGGCGAATTGGTGCGAGCAATCAGCCCCAGCATTTT
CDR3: CAHCRGRIGASNQPQHF

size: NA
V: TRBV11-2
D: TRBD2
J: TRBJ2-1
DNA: TGTGCCAGCAGCTTGGTAACCGGGGGGTATGCGGACAATGAGCAGTTCTTC
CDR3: CASSLVTGGYADNEQFF

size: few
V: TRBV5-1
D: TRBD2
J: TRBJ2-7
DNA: TGCGCCAGCAGCGGGGGACTAGCGGGAGTCGAGCAGTACTTC
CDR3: CASSGGLAGVEQYF

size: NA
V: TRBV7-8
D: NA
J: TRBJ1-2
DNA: TGTGCCAGCAGCTTAGCCAGGGATGGTGGCTACACCTTC
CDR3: CASSLARDGGYTF

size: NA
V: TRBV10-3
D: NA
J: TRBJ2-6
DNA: TGTGCCACCGGACAGCAATCTGGGGCCAACGTCCTGACTTTC
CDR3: CATGQQSGANVLTF

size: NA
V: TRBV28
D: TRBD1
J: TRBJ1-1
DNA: TGTGCCAGCAGTTTGGGTCAGGGGGGCACTGAAGCTTTCTTT
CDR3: CASSLGQGGTEAFF